This TCR beta chain was sequenced for a study of low-dose radiotherapy and immunotherapy resistance in tumors (dated by TCRdb to between 2021 and 2022). With regard to the full study: Cohort 1 received 0.5 Gy per fraction every 2 weeks, with a prescribed total PTV dose of 6.5 Gy. In Cohort 2, 1 Gy per fraction was delivered every two weeks, for a total of 13 Gy over 26 weeks. Nivolumab and ipilimumab were both given intravenously, with nivolumab at a 240 mg flat dose every two weeks and ipilimumab at 1 mg/kg every six weeks. Cyclophosphamide 200 mg/m2 was given intravenously every two weeks, one day before each radiation and immunotherapy administration. Starting on cycle 1 day 1, patients took 300 mg of aspirin by mouth once daily for four cycles. Trial participants were not randomized into treatment groups. Eight patients were included in the translational analysis, namely three from the first dose cohort plus the first five from the second dose cohort.

This specimen's time point label, interpreted: after trial treatment. The sample's treatment or condition, from its label and the paper: LDRT plus nivolumab, ipilimumab, low-dose cyclophosphamide and aspirin (RACIN trial). The donors came from RACIN, which was a single-arm phase I dose-escalation trial that paired nivolumab and ipilimumab with aspirin, low-dose cyclophosphamide and low-dose radiotherapy. To be eligible, a patient needed to have an advanced solid tumor that was TIL-negative. This clonotype is deemed medium-sized (0.01 to 0.1%). Its recognized antigen is unknown. Per-nucleotide qualities are absent, and no much larger clonotype sits a single base away. Sequencing used an Illumina HiSeq 2500. First-strand cDNA was synthesized with Superscript III and a set of TRAV- and TRBV-specific primers, covering both TCRalpha and TCRbeta chains. TCRs were amplified with Phusion for approximately 20 PCR cycles using a constant-region primer together with the adapter attached to the V primers. The isolated mRNA was amplified using the MessageAmp II aRNA Amplification Kit, with in vitro transcription performed for about 16 hours at 37 degrees C. The Dynabeads mRNA DIRECT Purification Kit was used to isolate mRNA for TCR sequencing. A second roughly 24-cycle Phusion PCR added indexed Illumina adapters, and products were purified with AMPure XP beads. As for how the authors treated the data: Custom Perl scripts were used to pool TCR sequences that encoded the same protein, to remove out-of-frame sequences, and to calculate the abundance of each clonotype. Any TCR sequence backed by just one read was left out of the analysis. Repertoire metrics included Shannon entropy, Gini index, clonality, richness, and frequency of TCRs shared between repertoires. TCRdb passed the public sequencing reads through fastp at Q25 and MiXCR, retaining productive beta sequences. Merged by CDR3 protein, the rows form single entries marked with the most common genes and DNA. These V and J calls are TCRdb output, not the study's own analysis. The sample data list 40,000 or so distinct CDR3 sequences, and under 30% of these were observed just once. The ten largest account for roughly a tenth of the sample.

Unmatched junction bases come to 7, with V trimmed by 6 bases and J by 6 bases. According to the germline V gene, CDR1 reads MNHEY and CDR2 reads SVGAGI. The CDR3 holds 13 amino acids from the cysteine to the phenylalanine. Only CDR3 DNA is held: 39 bases, read in frame from base 1. The origin of this receptor is a male donor with prostate cancer. Sequencing used PBMCs, obtained after low-dose radiotherapy plus immunotherapy. The rearrangement combines TRBV6-5 with TRBJ1-2; 7 junctional bases match TRBD1. At the DNA level, the sequence is TGTGCCAGCAGGACACAGGGGTTCCATGGCTACACCTTC. Its protein is CASRTQGFHGYTF.